This TCR beta chain was identified in a study of graft-versus-host responses after intestinal transplantation. Study-wide background: Every recipient had anti-thymocyte globulin induction and about three years of tacrolimus plus steroids.

The method was immunoSEQ multiplex PCR; TCRdb's version includes in-frame clones alone and lacks a portion of them. The repertoire consists of some 79,000 clones, with 85% to 90% occurring once and the leading ten covering 0.3% to 0.4%. Comment on this clone: Its antigen remains unidentified.

The CDR3 spans 14 residues. Germline CDR1 MDHEN, CDR2 SYDVKM. V lost 6 bases, J lost 11 bases, and 13 bases stayed unmatched. Study-level findings and limits: Recipient marrow harbored GvH clones, some of which surfaced first in ileum or blood. Patients with graft-donor T cell macrochimerism had high graft-versus-host to host-versus-graft clonal ratios in allografts.

Sample: unstimulated CD4+ T cells sorted from spleen or lymph node cells, taken before intestinal transplant. The TCR originated in a human donor who received an intestinal transplant. The chain links TRBV28 to TRBJ1-5, with 7 bases that match TRBD1. The chain's CDR3 is CASSLGQVPGAQHF. As DNA, the CDR3 is TGTGCCAGCAGCTTAGGACAGGTGCCGGGGGCCCAGCATTTT.